The 31 T cell receptor beta chains listed next were all sequenced from one sample in a study of OX40 agonist ivuxolimab in advanced cancers. Libraries were made using the immunoSEQ multiplex PCR assay. The clones in this table, taken by TCRdb from immuneACCESS, are in-frame only. Not every clone is retained; where verified, under half of the shortfall comes from an unresolved V gene, and the cause of the rest is unknown. The sample yields 60,000 or so clones; 86% were counted once. Approximately 1% of the sample lies in the top ten. Sequencing was performed on CD4+ or CD8+ T cells sorted from blood, taken in a trial of the OX40 agonist ivuxolimab. The receptors were gathered from an adult with an advanced solid tumor such as melanoma, head and neck, liver or kidney cancer.

The chain has TRBV27 and TRBJ2-3; 8 bases match TRBD2. CDR1 is MNHEY and CDR2 is SMNVEV in the germline V gene (reference sequence). The CDR3 covers 16 residues. V was pared by 4 bases and J by 4 bases, with 10 bases of the junction left unmatched. The CDR3 protein is CASSSPRLAGADTQYF. CDR3 bases: TGTGCCAGCAGTTCTCCCCGTCTAGCGGGCGCAGATACGCAGTATTTT.

The chain has TRBV5-5 and TRBJ1-1; maybe TRBD1 (6 bases). The ends were cut back, 1 base at V and 3 bases at J, with 19 bases in the middle. Per the germline V gene, CDR1 is SGHKS and CDR2 is YYEKEE (reference sequence). This CDR3 has 17 residues. CDR3: CASSLKVLGGRDTEAFF. Written as DNA, the CDR3 is TGTGCCAGCAGCTTGAAAGTTTTAGGGGGACGGGACACTGAAGCTTTCTTT.

V is TRBV7-6 and J is TRBJ2-5; D is possibly TRBD1 (5 bases). The CDR3 spans 16 residues. The germline V and J ends were trimmed by 0 bases and 2 bases, with 13 bases remaining between them. Germline values: CDR1 SGHVS, CDR2 FNYEAQ. The CDR3 DNA sequence: TGTGCCAGCAGCTTAGCGTGGGCAGGGCTTCAAGAGACCCAGTACTTC. As protein: CASSLAWAGLQETQYF.

This rearrangement joins TRBV28 to TRBJ2-7; D ambiguous. The length of the CDR3 is 12 residues. CDR1 MDHEN and CDR2 SYDVKM come from the germline V gene. The germline V and J ends were trimmed by 3 bases and 3 bases, with 6 bases remaining between them. Here the CDR3 reads CASSLPDYEQYF. In nucleotides, the CDR3 is TGTGCCAGCAGTTTGCCGGACTACGAGCAGTACTTC.

CDR3 sequence (DNA): TGTGCCAGCAGTAGACTGGGGAACACCGGGGAGCTGTTTTTT. Its translation is CASSRLGNTGELFF. This sequence joins TRBV6-1 and TRBJ2-2, with no clear D. The germline V gene encodes CDR1 MNHNS and CDR2 SASEGT. The CDR3 contains 14 residues. The ends were cut back, 5 bases at V and 1 base at J, with 8 bases in the middle.

V gene TRBV15 combines with J gene TRBJ2-2; D is uncertain. Trimming stripped 4 bases from V and 7 bases from J, with 7 bases between. This CDR3 has 12 residues. Germline-derived CDR1 and CDR2 are LNHNV and YYDKDF (reference sequence). Here the CDR3 reads CATSISVGELFF. In DNA form, the CDR3 reads TGTGCCACCAGCATCAGTGTCGGGGAGCTGTTTTTT.

V and J are TRBV7-8 and TRBJ1-1, with TRBD1 matching over 7 bases. This CDR3 has 13 amino acids. Germline V gene data show CDR1 as SGHVS and CDR2 as FQNEAQ. V lost 5 bases, J lost 2 bases, and 2 bases stayed unmatched. CDR3 nucleotide sequence: TGTGCCAGCAGCGGGACAGCTAACACTGAAGCTTTCTTT. Its translation: CASSGTANTEAFF.

This sequence joins TRBV13 and TRBJ1-2; 8 bases match TRBD1. The CDR3 runs 14 residues. Germline V gene sequence: CDR1 PRHDT, CDR2 FYEKMQ (reference sequence). J was trimmed by 4 bases and V by 5 bases; bases with no gene match: 6. The CDR3 spells CASSARGLGYGYTF. CDR3 sequence (DNA): TGTGCCAGCAGCGCCAGGGGGCTGGGCTATGGCTACACCTTC.

This clone appeared a few times. The chain combines TRBV20-1 with TRBJ1-1; no definite D call. The CDR3 runs to 11 residues. Per germline, CDR1 DFQATT and CDR2 SNEGSKA (reference sequence). Trimming took 5 bases from V and 3 from J, leaving 7 bases between them. The CDR3 nucleotides read TGCAGTGCTGACGGCCACACTGAAGCTTTCTTT. It specifies CSADGHTEAFF.

The V and J genes are TRBV7-9 and TRBJ1-2; the match to TRBD1 covers 9 bases. With 5 bases clipped from V and 5 bases from J, the junction kept 9 bases outside the gene matches. The germline V gene encodes CDR1 SEHNR and CDR2 FQNEAQ (reference sequence). CDR3 length equals 15 residues. The CDR3 loop is CASSQQGALVYGYTF. DNA for the CDR3: TGTGCCAGCAGCCAACAGGGGGCGCTGGTTTATGGCTACACCTTC. The variable domain in full, with the rest retrieved from reference TRBV7-9 and TRBJ1-2, is DTGVSQNPRHKITKRGQNVTFRCDPISEHNRLYWYRQTLGQGPEFLTYFQNEAQLEKSRLLSDRFSAERPKGSFSTLEIQRTEQGDSAMYLCASSQQGALVYGYTFGSGTRLTVV.

The rearrangement joins TRBV25-1 to TRBJ2-2, with TRBD1 matching over 9 bases. Germline loops: CDR1 MGHDK, CDR2 SYGVNS. V dropped 11 bases and J dropped 0; count of bases not matched to a gene: 7. This CDR3 comprises 15 residues. CDR3 region: CASSRTGANTGELFF. The CDR3 DNA is TGTGCCTCTTCTAGGACAGGGGCGAACACCGGGGAGCTGTTTTTT.

The genes are TRBV7-9 and TRBJ2-2; tentative D call: TRBD1 (6 bases). The V and J ends lost 4 bases and 1 base respectively, with 13 bases between them. The CDR3 extends over 16 amino acids. Germline CDR1 is SEHNR and CDR2 is FQNEAQ (reference sequence). The CDR3 loop is CASSSSDRLNTGELFF. CDR3 coding DNA: TGTGCCAGCAGCTCTTCCGACAGGTTGAACACCGGGGAGCTGTTTTTT. The full variable domain, rest sourced from reference TRBV7-9 and TRBJ2-2, is DTGVSQNPRHKITKRGQNVTFRCDPISEHNRLYWYRQTLGQGPEFLTYFQNEAQLEKSRLLSDRFSAERPKGSFSTLEIQRTEQGDSAMYLCASSSSDRLNTGELFFGEGSRLTVL.

The CDR3: CASSPGWWTEAFF. CDR3 nucleotide sequence: TGTGCCAGCAGTCCAGGGTGGTGGACTGAAGCTTTCTTT. The chain has TRBV6-5 and TRBJ1-1; D is possibly TRBD1 (5 bases). The CDR3 has 13 residues. Between the trimmed V and J ends, which lost 5 bases and 5 bases, there was a span of 12 bases. From germline, CDR1 is MNHEY and CDR2 SVGAGI.

This clone was observed once. At one boundary the junction diverges from the germline segment, which might be a read error. This chain joins TRBV29-1 and TRBJ1-1; D is uncertain. Germline V lookup: CDR1 SQVTM, CDR2 ANQGSEA. This CDR3 region has 10 residues. The CDR3 region is CSVKDAEAFF. DNA of the CDR3: TGCAGCGTTAAAGACGCAGAAGCTTTCTTT.

The chain employs TRBV14 and TRBJ2-2, with D unresolved. The germline CDR1 and CDR2 sequences are SGHDN and FVKESK. With 2 bases removed from V and 4 bases from J, the gap between germline ends came to 8 bases. CDR3 size: 14 residues. The CDR3 DNA reads as TGTGCCAGCAGCCAACAAGTTTCCACCGGGGAGCTGTTTTTT. Translating it yields CASSQQVSTGELFF.

CDR3 amino acids: CASSESSYRGYF. The CDR3 nucleotides read TGTGCCAGCAGTGAAAGTTCCTATCGGGGGTACTTC. This sequence joins TRBV6-1 and TRBJ2-4; the D gene is possibly TRBD2 (5 bases). The germline V gene encodes CDR1 MNHNS and CDR2 SASEGT. This CDR3 comprises 12 residues. The V and J ends lost 2 bases and 15 bases respectively, with 14 bases between them.

This chain uses TRBV7-2 with TRBJ1-4; 7 nucleotides line up with TRBD1. The CDR3 spans 15 residues. V gave up 1 base and J gave up 8 bases; unmatched junction bases: 7. Germline CDR1 reads SGHTA; CDR2 reads FQGNSA. The DNA for the CDR3 is TGTGCCAGCAGCTTAGGAGGAGGGGGCAAGGAAAAACTGTTTTTT. Translation gives CASSLGGGGKEKLFF.

This sequence joins TRBV27 and TRBJ2-6; the D call may be TRBD1 or TRBD2 (6 bases each). There are 19 residues in the CDR3. Between the trimmed V and J ends, which lost 3 bases and 0 bases, there was a span of 18 bases. Germline V gene sequence: CDR1 MNHEY, CDR2 SMNVEV (reference sequence). The CDR3 nucleotides are TGTGCCAGCAGTTTCCGGAGGGGACAAGTACCCTCTGGGGCCAACGTCCTGACTTTC. Translating gives CASSFRRGQVPSGANVLTF. Filled out from reference TRBV27 and TRBJ2-6, the complete variable domain reads EAQVTQNPRYLITVTGKKLTVTCSQNMNHEYMSWYRQDPGLGLRQIYYSMNVEVTDKGDVPEGYKVSRKEKRNFPLILESPSPNQTSLYFCASSFRRGQVPSGANVLTFGAGSRLTVL.

This chain uses TRBV18 with TRBJ1-1; D not certain. Germline CDR1 KGHSH, CDR2 LQKENI. The CDR3 length is 13 residues. The V end was cut by 6 bases, the J end by 5 bases, with 13 bases between. In DNA, the CDR3 is TGTGCCAGCTCCGTCATTAAAGAGACTGAAGCTTTCTTT. Translated: CASSVIKETEAFF.

V usage is TRBV4-2 and J usage is TRBJ1-1; TRBD1 matches at 8 bases. The CDR3 length is 14 residues. In germline, CDR1 is LGHNA, CDR2 YNFKEQ. The V segment lost 4 bases and the J segment 5 bases; nucleotides outside the gene matches: 6. The CDR3 DNA sequence: TGTGCCAGCAGCCCACGGACAGGGAAGACTGAAGCTTTCTTT. Protein sequence: CASSPRTGKTEAFF.

The chain uses TRBV25-1 and TRBJ2-3; D is uncertain. This CDR3 spans 14 amino acids. The germline V gene has CDR1 MGHDK and CDR2 SYGVNS. The ends were cut back, 0 bases at V and 6 bases at J, with 10 bases in the middle. The CDR3 region has the DNA TGTGCCAGCAGTGAATACATGAACTCGGATACGCAGTATTTT. This codes for CASSEYMNSDTQYF.

The genes are TRBV6-1 and TRBJ1-5; TRBD1 might be the D (5 bases). V was pared by 2 bases and J by 7 bases, with 15 bases between. This CDR3 is built from 15 residues. Germline assignment: CDR1 MNHNS and CDR2 SASEGT. The CDR3 bases are TGTGCCAGCAGTGAATCCGGGGCCATACAGCAGCCCCAGCATTTT. It encodes CASSESGAIQQPQHF.

The rearrangement uses TRBV19 and TRBJ1-5, with TRBD1 as a possible D gene (6 bases). Trimming took 6 bases from V and 6 from J, leaving 12 bases between them. This CDR3 spans 13 amino acids. Germline lookup yields CDR1 LNHDA and CDR2 SQIVND (reference sequence). CDR3 DNA: TGTGCCAGTAGAGCCAGGGGTAGTCAGCCCCAGCATTTT. As protein: CASRARGSQPQHF. Full variable domain (outside the CDR3, taken from reference TRBV19 and TRBJ1-5): DGGITQSPKYLFRKEGQNVTLSCEQNLNHDAMYWYRQDPGQGLRLIYYSQIVNDFQKGDIAEGYSVSREKKESFPLTVTSAQKNPTAFYLCASRARGSQPQHFGDGTRLSIL.

DNA of the CDR3: TGTGCCAGCAGCCAAACGAGGGGGGGCACAGATACGCAGTATTTT. This gives the protein CASSQTRGGTDTQYF. V gene TRBV14 combines with J gene TRBJ2-3; D possibly uses TRBD1 or TRBD2 (6 bases each). Germline V lookup: CDR1 SGHDN, CDR2 FVKESK. Trimming took off 2 bases at V and 1 base at J, with 10 bases between the two ends. This CDR3 region has 15 residues.

The V and J genes are TRBV6-5 and TRBJ1-5, with D hard to call. CDR3 length: 13 residues. In germline, CDR1 is MNHEY, CDR2 SVGAGI. Trimming took 2 bases from V and 1 from J, leaving 3 bases between them. For the CDR3, the DNA is TGTGCCAGCAGTTACGACAGCAATCAGCCCCAGCATTTT. Residues: CASSYDSNQPQHF.

The CDR3 DNA is TGTGCCAGCAGCCAAGCAGGGATGAACACTGAAGCTTTCTTT. This encodes CASSQAGMNTEAFF. The genes are TRBV14 and TRBJ1-1; a weak D match, TRBD1 (5 bases). Trimming removed 1 base at V and 0 bases at J, with 6 bases between. This CDR3 region has 14 residues. Germline CDR1 SGHDN, CDR2 FVKESK.

This rearrangement joins TRBV28 to TRBJ1-4, with 8 bases lining up with TRBD1. The CDR3 extends over 15 amino acids. Germline lookup yields CDR1 MDHEN and CDR2 SYDVKM. After removal of 5 bases from V and 7 bases from J, the junction contained 9 bases not matched to a gene. The CDR3 loop is CASSPLTGGSEKLFF. CDR3 sequence (DNA): TGTGCCAGCAGTCCCCTAACAGGGGGAAGTGAAAAACTGTTTTTT.

The chain couples TRBV4-2 to TRBJ2-3; 9 bases map to TRBD2. V dropped 1 base and J dropped 0; count of bases not matched to a gene: 11. The CDR3 covers 19 residues. Germline CDR1 and CDR2: LGHNA and YNFKEQ. The CDR3 spells CASSQGLWGGGDSTDTQYF. The CDR3 region has the DNA TGTGCCAGCAGCCAAGGGCTATGGGGCGGGGGGGATAGCACAGATACGCAGTATTTT.

The chain links TRBV14 to TRBJ2-7, with TRBD2 identical over 7 bases. The CDR3 contains 16 residues. CDR1 SGHDN and CDR2 FVKESK come from the germline V gene. After removal of 0 bases from V and 3 bases from J, the junction contained 8 bases not matched to a gene. The CDR3 DNA sequence: TGTGCCAGCAGCCAAGAGGGGAGGGTTGGGTTCTACGAGCAGTACTTC. As protein: CASSQEGRVGFYEQYF.

The chain has TRBV4-2 and TRBJ2-2, with 8 nucleotides matching TRBD2. The CDR3 is made up of 16 amino acids. Germline V gives CDR1 LGHNA, CDR2 YNFKEQ. J gave up 4 bases and V 3 bases, and 7 bases lay outside the gene matches. As DNA, the CDR3 is TGTGCCAGCAGCCAGGCCGGGACTAGAGGCACCGGGGAGCTGTTTTTT. Its protein product is CASSQAGTRGTGELFF.

CDR3 loop: CSVEDPSGATDTQYF. The CDR3 bases are TGCAGCGTTGAAGACCCTAGCGGGGCAACAGATACGCAGTATTTT. J is TRBJ2-3 and V is TRBV29-1, with 9 bases matching TRBD2. The CDR3 is 15 residues long. Germline loops: CDR1 SQVTM, CDR2 ANQGSEA. V trimming: 0 bases; J trimming: 3 bases; junction bases outside the gene matches: 4.